What follows are 19 T cell receptor beta chains derived from one specimen sequenced in a study of CD8 T cells in ankylosing spondylitis. MiXCR was run by TCRdb on the 5' RACE reads, yielding one entry per CDR3 protein. The sample includes about 540,000 distinct CDR3 sequences, about an eighth of them seen just once. Study-level results: Characteristic, it appeared, of ankylosing spondylitis blood was a TCR beta motif of eight or nine highly homologous variants.

Antigen specificity for these receptors is unknown. Sequenced input: blood, either unsorted or a sorted T cell fraction (not recorded which). Receptors originate from a male donor with ankylosing spondylitis.

This clonotype has just a few counts. This sequence joins TRBV5-1 and TRBJ2-1; 14 bases line up with TRBD2. Germline V gene sequence: CDR1 SGHRS, CDR2 YFSETQ. The CDR3 spans 20 residues. The V gene end was trimmed by 7 bases and the J gene end by 0 bases; junction bases not matched to a gene: 15. In DNA, the CDR3 is TGCGCCAGCGGAGAACAAGGACTAGCGGGAGGCCCAAGCTCCTACAATGAGCAGTTCTTC. It yields the protein CASGEQGLAGGPSSYNEQFF. The full variable domain, with the rest looked up from reference TRBV5-1 and TRBJ2-1, is KAGVTQTPRYLIKTRGQQVTLSCSPISGHRSVSWYQQTPGQGLQFLFEYFSETQRNKGNFPGRFSGRQFSNSRSEMNVSTLELGDSALYLCASGEQGLAGGPSSYNEQFFGPGTRLTVL.

The V and J genes are TRBV5-1 and TRBJ2-5; 8 nucleotides match TRBD2. The CDR3 has 16 amino acids. With 4 bases clipped from V and 2 bases from J, the junction kept 10 bases outside the gene matches. In germline, CDR1 is SGHRS, CDR2 YFSETQ. The DNA for the CDR3 is TGCGCCAGCAGCCTTGGACTAGCACATAAACAAGAGACCCAGTACTTC. Its protein is CASSLGLAHKQETQYF.

The chain has TRBV20-1 and TRBJ2-3, with TRBD2 matching 10 bases. The CDR3 is 15 residues long. The V gene's germline CDR1 is DFQATT and CDR2 SNEGSKA (reference sequence). V was pared by 8 bases and J by 3 bases, with 11 bases of the junction left unmatched. The CDR3 nucleotides read TGCAGTCTACAGGCCACTAGCGGGATAACAGATACGCAGTATTTT. This encodes CSLQATSGITDTQYF.

The sample holds a few counts of this clonotype. The rearrangement joins TRBV2 to TRBJ2-1; D call uncertain. The CDR3 sequence is 13 residues long. Germline V gene lookup returns CDR1 SNHLY and CDR2 FYNNEI. V was pared by 8 bases and J by 1 base, with 9 bases between. The CDR3: CASLTESYNEQFF. The CDR3 DNA reads as TGTGCCAGCCTTACGGAGTCCTACAATGAGCAGTTCTTC.

The chain joins TRBV4-2 to TRBJ2-7; 7 bases match TRBD2. With V trimmed by 3 bases and J by 1 base, 9 bases remained unmatched. The germline V gene encodes CDR1 LGHNA and CDR2 YNFKEQ. The CDR3 length is 16 residues. CDR3 loop: CASSQFSGGSSYEQYF. The CDR3 DNA reads as TGTGCCAGCAGCCAGTTTTCTGGCGGGAGTTCCTACGAGCAGTACTTC.

This clonotype was detected a few times. This chain links TRBV5-1 with TRBJ2-5; no definite D call. V was shortened by 0 bases and J by 8 bases, with 11 bases between the two germline ends. The CDR3 loop spans 13 amino acids. The V gene's germline CDR1 is SGHRS and CDR2 YFSETQ. The CDR3 region is CASSLDPPDTQYF. DNA for the CDR3: TGCGCCAGCAGCTTGGACCCCCCAGATACCCAGTACTTC.

The chain couples TRBV5-1 to TRBJ1-1, with no clear D. V was clipped by 1 base and J by 0 bases, with 7 bases between them. Per germline, CDR1 SGHRS and CDR2 YFSETQ. The CDR3 is made up of 14 amino acids. CDR3 residues: CASSLMSLNTEAFF. As DNA, the CDR3 is TGCGCCAGCAGCTTGATGAGCCTGAACACTGAAGCTTTCTTT.

Remarks on this clonotype: A read error may produce the germline difference seen at one junction end. The CDR3 coding sequence is TGCTGTGCTAGAGACTCTAGCGGGGGACGGTACAATGAGCAGTTCTTC. This gives the protein CCARDSSGGRYNEQFF. The rearrangement joins TRBV20-1 to TRBJ2-1; TRBD2 matches 10 bases. CDR3 length: 16 amino acids. The germline gives CDR1 DFQATT, CDR2 SNEGSKA (reference sequence).

The chain combines TRBV20-1 with TRBJ2-7; D is possibly TRBD1 or TRBD2 (6 bases each). The ends were cut back, 1 base at V and 2 bases at J, with 12 bases in the middle. Germline lookup yields CDR1 DFQATT and CDR2 SNEGSKA (reference sequence). This CDR3 contains 14 residues. This chain's CDR3 is CSARVGGRTYEQYF. Written as DNA, the CDR3 is TGCAGTGCTAGAGTAGGGGGGAGGACCTACGAGCAGTACTTC.

The chain is built from TRBV27 and TRBJ2-5; D possibly corresponds to TRBD2 (5 bases). From germline, CDR1 is MNHEY and CDR2 SMNVEV (reference sequence). Trimming removed 3 bases at V and 1 base at J, with 12 bases between. This CDR3 has 15 amino acids. Here the CDR3 DNA reads TGTGCCAGCAGTTTCTCTGGACTCGGCCAAGAGACCCAGTACTTC. This encodes CASSFSGLGQETQYF.

V and J are TRBV7-9 and TRBJ2-7; unclear D gene. V gave up 1 base and J gave up 0 bases, with 7 bases separating them. The CDR3 consists of 14 residues. In germline, CDR1 is SEHNR, CDR2 FQNEAQ (reference sequence). The CDR3 region has the DNA TGTGCCAGCAGCTTAGAATCGCACTCCTACGAGCAGTACTTC. It translates to CASSLESHSYEQYF.

The chain employs TRBV25-1 and TRBJ2-6; D might be TRBD2 (6 bases). The CDR3 runs to 17 residues. Trimming removed 2 bases from V and 3 bases from J, with 14 bases in between. CDR1 and CDR2 (germline): MGHDK, SYGVNS. CDR3 residues: CASSEGGVSGGANVLTF. The DNA of the CDR3 is TGTGCCAGCAGTGAAGGAGGGGTTAGTGGTGGGGCCAACGTCCTGACTTTC. The variable domain in full, completed from reference TRBV25-1 and TRBJ2-6, reads EADIYQTPRYLVIGTGKKITLECSQTMGHDKMYWYQQDPGMELHLIHYSYGVNSTEKGDLSSESTVSRIRTEHFPLTLESARPSHTSQYLCASSEGGVSGGANVLTFGAGSRLTVL.

This clonotype was seen a few times. The gene calls are TRBV5-1 and TRBJ2-3; D uncertain. The CDR3 sequence is 15 residues long. Trimming cost V 1 base and J 0 bases, with 9 bases left between them. CDR1 is SGHRS and CDR2 is YFSETQ in the germline V gene. CDR3 coding DNA: TGCGCCAGCAGCTTGAGAGCAGCTAGCACAGATACGCAGTATTTT. Its translation: CASSLRAASTDTQYF. The whole variable domain, remainder taken from reference TRBV5-1 and TRBJ2-3, is KAGVTQTPRYLIKTRGQQVTLSCSPISGHRSVSWYQQTPGQGLQFLFEYFSETQRNKGNFPGRFSGRQFSNSRSEMNVSTLELGDSALYLCASSLRAASTDTQYFGPGTRLTVL.

CDR3 loop: CSASPPGLAGPETQYF. The CDR3 nucleotides read TGCAGTGCCTCCCCACCGGGACTAGCGGGACCGGAGACCCAGTACTTC. The rearrangement joins TRBV20-1 to TRBJ2-5; TRBD2 agrees at 13 bases. The CDR3 extends over 16 amino acids. The V gene end was trimmed by 6 bases and the J gene end by 5 bases; junction bases not matched to a gene: 12. Germline V gene lookup returns CDR1 DFQATT and CDR2 SNEGSKA (reference sequence).

The gene calls are TRBV24-1 and TRBJ2-1; the match to TRBD2 covers 8 bases. Unmatched junction bases numbered 8, after V lost 4 bases and J lost 7 bases. The CDR3 is 15 amino acids. Germline V lookup: CDR1 KGHDR, CDR2 SFDVKD. As DNA, the CDR3 is TGTGCCACCAGTGAACCAGCGGGAGAGGGTAATGAGCAGTTCTTC. It is translated as CATSEPAGEGNEQFF.

This clonotype occurred a few times. The chain carries TRBV25-1 and TRBJ2-3, with TRBD2 matching over 10 bases. V gave up 3 bases and J gave up 3 bases; unmatched junction bases: 6. Germline assignment: CDR1 MGHDK and CDR2 SYGVNS. This CDR3 region has 16 residues. In DNA, the CDR3 is TGTGCCAGCAGTGAGGGGACTAGCGCTTGGACAGATACGCAGTATTTT. It yields the protein CASSEGTSAWTDTQYF.

This chain links TRBV29-1 with TRBJ1-4, with D maybe TRBD1 (6 bases). This CDR3 region has 12 residues. V was shortened by 5 bases and J by 9 bases, with 13 bases between the two germline ends. Germline lookup yields CDR1 SQVTM and CDR2 ANQGSEA. CDR3 in amino acids: CSVYLGGQKLFF. In nucleotides, the CDR3 is TGCAGCGTTTACCTCGGGGGGCAAAAACTGTTTTTT. Filled out from reference TRBV29-1 and TRBJ1-4, the complete variable domain reads SAVISQKPSRDICQRGTSLTIQCQVDSQVTMMFWYRQQPGQSLTLIATANQGSEATYESGFVIDKFPISRPNLTFSTLTVSNMSPEDSSIYLCSVYLGGQKLFFGSGTQLSVL.

This sequence joins TRBV6-2 or TRBV6-3 and TRBJ2-1, with D perhaps given as TRBD1 or TRBD2 (5 bases each). Germline V CDR1 and CDR2: MNHEY, SVGEGT. V was trimmed by 3 bases and J by 6 bases, leaving 15 bases between them. This CDR3 contains 15 residues. In nucleotides, the CDR3 is TGTGCCAGCAGTTATTGGGACCAATCCCCCAATGAGCAGTTCTTC. Encoded protein: CASSYWDQSPNEQFF.

V usage is TRBV27 and J usage is TRBJ1-2; D is unresolved. Trimming took off 0 bases at V and 0 bases at J, with 14 bases between the two ends. The length of the CDR3 is 17 residues. Germline V lookup: CDR1 MNHEY, CDR2 SMNVEV (reference sequence). CDR3 residues: CASSLSVGTATNYGYTF. CDR3 in DNA: TGTGCCAGCAGTTTATCGGTAGGCACAGCTACTAACTATGGCTACACCTTC.